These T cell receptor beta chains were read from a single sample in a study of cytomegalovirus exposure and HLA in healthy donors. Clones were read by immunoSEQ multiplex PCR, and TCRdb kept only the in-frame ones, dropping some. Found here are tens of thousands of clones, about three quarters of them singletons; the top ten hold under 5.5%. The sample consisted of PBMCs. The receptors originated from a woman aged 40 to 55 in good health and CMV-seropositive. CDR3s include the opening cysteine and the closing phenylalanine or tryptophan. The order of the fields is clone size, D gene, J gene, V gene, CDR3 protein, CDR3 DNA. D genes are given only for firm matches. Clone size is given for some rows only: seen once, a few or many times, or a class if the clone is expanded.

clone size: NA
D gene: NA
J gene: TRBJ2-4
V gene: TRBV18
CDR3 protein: CATSGEAKNIQYF
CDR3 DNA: TGTGCCACGAGCGGTGAAGCCAAAAACATTCAGTACTTC

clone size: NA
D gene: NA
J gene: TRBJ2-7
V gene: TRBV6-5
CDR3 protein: CASTSAGITTHEQYF
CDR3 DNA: TGTGCCAGCACATCGGCGGGCATCACAACCCACGAGCAGTACTTC

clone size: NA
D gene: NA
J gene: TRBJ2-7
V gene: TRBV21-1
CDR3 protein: CASSKAASGIPCEQYF
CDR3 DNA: TGTGCCAGCAGCAAAGCGGCTAGCGGGATTCCTTGCGAGCAGTACTTC

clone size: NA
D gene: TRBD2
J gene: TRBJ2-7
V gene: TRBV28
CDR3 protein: CASTRRLADYEQYF
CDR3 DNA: TGTGCCAGCACGCGAAGACTAGCGGATTACGAGCAGTACTTC

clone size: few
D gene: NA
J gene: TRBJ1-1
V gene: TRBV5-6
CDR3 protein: CASSPDTLPNTEAFF
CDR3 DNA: TGTGCCAGCAGCCCGGACACATTGCCGAACACTGAAGCTTTCTTT

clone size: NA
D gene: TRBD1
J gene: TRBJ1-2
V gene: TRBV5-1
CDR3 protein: CASSLVGTGSLGYTF
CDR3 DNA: TGCGCCAGCAGCTTGGTCGGGACAGGGTCATTGGGCTACACCTTC

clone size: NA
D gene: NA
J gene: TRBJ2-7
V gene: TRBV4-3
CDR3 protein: CASSQALQIHEQYF
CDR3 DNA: TGCGCCAGCAGCCAGGCTCTACAGATCCACGAGCAGTACTTC

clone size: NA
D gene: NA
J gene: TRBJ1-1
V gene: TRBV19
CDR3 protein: CASSMASRVNTEAFF
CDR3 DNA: TGTGCCAGTAGTATGGCTTCTCGGGTAAACACTGAAGCTTTCTTT

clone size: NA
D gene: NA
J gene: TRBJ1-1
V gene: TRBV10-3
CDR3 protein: CAISESRRDTEAFF
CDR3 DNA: TGTGCCATCAGTGAGTCGAGACGGGACACTGAAGCTTTCTTT

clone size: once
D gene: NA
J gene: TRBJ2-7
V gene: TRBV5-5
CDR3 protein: CASSLAGSLTYEQYF
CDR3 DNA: TGTGCCAGCAGCTTGGCAGGGTCATTAACCTACGAGCAGTACTTC

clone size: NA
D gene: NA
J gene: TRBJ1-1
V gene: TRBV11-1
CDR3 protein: CASSRPTDENTEAFF
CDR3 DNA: TGTGCCAGCAGCAGACCGACAGATGAGAACACTGAAGCTTTCTTT

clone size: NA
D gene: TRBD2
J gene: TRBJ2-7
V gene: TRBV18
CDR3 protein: CASSQPGLAAKYEQYF
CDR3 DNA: TGTGCCAGCTCACAACCGGGACTAGCGGCTAAATACGAGCAGTACTTC

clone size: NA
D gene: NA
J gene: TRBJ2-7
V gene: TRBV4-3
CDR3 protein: CASSQVSGQSFEQYF
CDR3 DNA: TGCGCCAGCAGCCAAGTATCGGGACAATCTTTCGAGCAGTACTTC

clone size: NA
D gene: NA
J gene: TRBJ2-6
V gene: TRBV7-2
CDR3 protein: CASSLRDAGANVLPF
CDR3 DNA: TGTGCCAGCAGCCTCAGGGATGCTGGGGCCAACGTCCTGCCTTTC

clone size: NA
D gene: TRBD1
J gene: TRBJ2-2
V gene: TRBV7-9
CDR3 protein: CASSPPQRTGGRTGELFF
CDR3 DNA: TGTGCCAGCAGCCCCCCACAAAGGACAGGGGGCCGCACCGGGGAGCTGTTTTTT

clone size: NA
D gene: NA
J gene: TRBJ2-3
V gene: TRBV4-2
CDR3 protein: CASSQEGGGAHTDTQYF
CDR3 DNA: TGTGCCAGCAGCCAAGAGGGAGGGGGGGCCCACACAGATACGCAGTATTTT

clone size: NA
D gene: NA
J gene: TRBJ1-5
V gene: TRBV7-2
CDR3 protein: CASSSQGRQPQHF
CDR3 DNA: TGTGCCAGCAGCTCCCAGGGTCGTCAGCCCCAGCATTTT

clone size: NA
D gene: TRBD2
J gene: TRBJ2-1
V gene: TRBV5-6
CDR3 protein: CASSLQTSGQYNEQFF
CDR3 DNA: TGTGCCAGCAGCTTGCAGACTAGCGGTCAATACAATGAGCAGTTCTTC

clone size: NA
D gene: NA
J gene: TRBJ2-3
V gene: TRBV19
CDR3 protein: CASSISGGPDTQYF
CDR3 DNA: TGTGCCAGTAGTATCTCTGGCGGGCCAGATACGCAGTATTTT

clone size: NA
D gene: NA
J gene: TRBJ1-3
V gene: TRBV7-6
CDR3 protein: CASSLPTDNTIYF
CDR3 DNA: TGTGCCAGCAGCTTACCGACAGATAACACCATATATTTT

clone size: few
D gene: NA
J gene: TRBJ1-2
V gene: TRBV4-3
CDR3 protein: CASSQGQTVTNYGYTF
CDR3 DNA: TGCGCCAGCAGCCAAGGACAGACGGTAACTAACTATGGCTACACCTTC

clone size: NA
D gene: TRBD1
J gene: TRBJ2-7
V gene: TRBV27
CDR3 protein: CASSSRTGDPYYEQYF
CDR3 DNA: TGTGCCAGCAGTTCAAGGACAGGGGACCCCTACTACGAGCAGTACTTC

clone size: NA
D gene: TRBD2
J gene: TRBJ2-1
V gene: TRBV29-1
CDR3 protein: CSVEELGGTSGSREQFF
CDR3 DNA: TGCAGCGTTGAAGAATTGGGCGGGACTAGCGGGAGTCGTGAGCAGTTCTTC

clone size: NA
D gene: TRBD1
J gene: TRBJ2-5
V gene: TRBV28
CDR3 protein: CASSFHRTGQETHYF
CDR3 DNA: TGTGCCAGCAGTTTTCACCGGACAGGTCAAGAGACCCACTACTTC

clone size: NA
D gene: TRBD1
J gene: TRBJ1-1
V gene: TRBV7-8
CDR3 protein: CASSKQGLRTEAFF
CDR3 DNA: TGTGCCAGCAGCAAACAGGGGTTGAGAACTGAAGCTTTCTTT

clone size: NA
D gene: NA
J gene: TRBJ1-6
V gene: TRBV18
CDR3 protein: CASSPVKGGTYNSPLHF
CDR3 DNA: TGTGCCAGCTCACCAGTGAAGGGAGGGACCTATAATTCACCCCTCCACTTT

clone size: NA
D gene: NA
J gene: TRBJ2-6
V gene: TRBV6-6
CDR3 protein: CASSPISGANVLTF
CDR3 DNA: TGTGCCAGCAGCCCCATTTCTGGGGCCAACGTCCTGACTTTC

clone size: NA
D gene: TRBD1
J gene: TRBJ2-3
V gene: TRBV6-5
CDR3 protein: CASSYRPGQGPDTQYF
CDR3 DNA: TGTGCCAGCAGTTACCGACCGGGACAGGGGCCAGATACGCAGTATTTT

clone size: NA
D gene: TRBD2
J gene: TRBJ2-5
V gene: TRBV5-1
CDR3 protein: CASSLGGLAGDQETQYF
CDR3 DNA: TGCGCCAGCAGCTTGGGGGGACTAGCGGGAGACCAAGAGACCCAGTACTTC

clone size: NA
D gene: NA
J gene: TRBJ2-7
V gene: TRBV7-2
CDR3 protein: CASSTSSYEQYF
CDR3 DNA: TGTGCCAGCAGCACCAGCTCCTACGAGCAGTACTTC

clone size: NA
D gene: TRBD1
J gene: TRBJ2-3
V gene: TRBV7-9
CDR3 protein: CASITTGSGDTQYF
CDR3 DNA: TGTGCCAGCATAACGACAGGGTCGGGGGATACGCAGTATTTT

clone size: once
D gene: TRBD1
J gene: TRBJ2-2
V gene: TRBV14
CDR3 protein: CASSETGVVSTGELFF
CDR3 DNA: TGTGCCAGCAGCGAGACAGGGGTGGTGAGCACCGGGGAGCTGTTTTTT

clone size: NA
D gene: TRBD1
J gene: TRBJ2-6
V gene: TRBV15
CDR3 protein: CATSRTPGGSGANVLTF
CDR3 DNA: TGTGCCACCAGCAGAACCCCAGGGGGCTCTGGGGCCAACGTCCTGACTTTC

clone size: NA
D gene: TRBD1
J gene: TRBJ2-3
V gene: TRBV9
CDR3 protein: CASSVRTGTTDTQYF
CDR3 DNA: TGTGCCAGCAGCGTCAGGACAGGTACCACAGATACGCAGTATTTT

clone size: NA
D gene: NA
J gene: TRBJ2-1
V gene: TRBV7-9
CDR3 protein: CASSLYSGLGPDEQFF
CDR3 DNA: TGTGCCAGCAGCTTATATTCAGGGTTGGGGCCAGATGAGCAGTTCTTC

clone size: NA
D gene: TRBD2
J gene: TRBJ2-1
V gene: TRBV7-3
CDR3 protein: CASSWTSGTHNEQFF
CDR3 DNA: TGTGCCAGCAGCTGGACTAGCGGAACACACAATGAGCAGTTCTTC

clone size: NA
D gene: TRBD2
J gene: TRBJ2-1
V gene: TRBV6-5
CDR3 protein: CASSYSGGSSNEQFF
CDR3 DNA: TGTGCCAGCAGTTACTCAGGCGGGAGTTCCAATGAGCAGTTCTTC